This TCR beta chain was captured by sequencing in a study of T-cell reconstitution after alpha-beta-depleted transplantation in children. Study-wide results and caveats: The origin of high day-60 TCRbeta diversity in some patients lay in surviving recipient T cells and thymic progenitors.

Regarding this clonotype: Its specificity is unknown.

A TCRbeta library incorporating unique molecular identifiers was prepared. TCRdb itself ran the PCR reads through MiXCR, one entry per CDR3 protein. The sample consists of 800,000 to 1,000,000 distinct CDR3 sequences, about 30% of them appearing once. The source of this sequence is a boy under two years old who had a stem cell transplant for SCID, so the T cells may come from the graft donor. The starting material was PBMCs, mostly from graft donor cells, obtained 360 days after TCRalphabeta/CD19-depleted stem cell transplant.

CDR3 DNA sequence: TGTGCCACCAGTGATTTGGGGGTTGAGCAGTACTTC. Amino acids: CATSDLGVEQYF. The chain links TRBV24-1 to TRBJ2-7; no reliable D call. Germline CDR1 and CDR2: KGHDR and SFDVKD. The germline V and J ends were trimmed by 0 bases and 7 bases, with 6 bases remaining between them. This CDR3 is 12 amino acids long.